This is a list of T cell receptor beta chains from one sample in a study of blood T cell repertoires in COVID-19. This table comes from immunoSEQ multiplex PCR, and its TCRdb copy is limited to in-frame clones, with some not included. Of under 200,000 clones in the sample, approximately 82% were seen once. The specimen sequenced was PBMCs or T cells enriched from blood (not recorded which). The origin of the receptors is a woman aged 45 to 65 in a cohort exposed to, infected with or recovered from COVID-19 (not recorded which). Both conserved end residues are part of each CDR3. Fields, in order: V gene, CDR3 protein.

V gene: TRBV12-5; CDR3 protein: CASGITGTSVYF
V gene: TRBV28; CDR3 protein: CASSLGRLRDNQPQHF
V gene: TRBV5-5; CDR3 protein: CASSLTGQATYEQYF
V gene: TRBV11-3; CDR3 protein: CASSIGPGQGVSDTQYF
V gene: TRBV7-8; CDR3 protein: CASSSPSGGGSAEQFF
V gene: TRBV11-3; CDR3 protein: CASSLGLANEQFF
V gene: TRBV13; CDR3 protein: CASSFDGNQQFF
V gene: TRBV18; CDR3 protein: CASSPQGVNTEAFF
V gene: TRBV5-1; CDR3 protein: CASSFQGDYGYTF
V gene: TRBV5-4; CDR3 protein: CASSSGGAANEKLFF
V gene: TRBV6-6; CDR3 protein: CASSQRVGLQETQYF
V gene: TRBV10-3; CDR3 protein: CAIRVQMNTEAFF
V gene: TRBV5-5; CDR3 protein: CASTQGDRGRGETQYF
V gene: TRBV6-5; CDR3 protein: CASSYWDRASGELFF
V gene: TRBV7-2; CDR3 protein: CASSLRQVSSYNSPLHF
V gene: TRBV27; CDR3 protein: CASSLSGQSFGEKLFF
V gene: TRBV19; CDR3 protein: CASSTPGGVSYNEQFF
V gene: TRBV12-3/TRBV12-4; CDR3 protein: CASSWGGETQYF
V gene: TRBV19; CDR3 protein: CASSIGPGTPDEKLFF
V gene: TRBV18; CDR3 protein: CASSPLAGRNEQFF
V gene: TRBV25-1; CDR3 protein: CASSALNRGANEKLFF
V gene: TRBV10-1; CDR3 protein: CASSRTSGGACRSYNEQFF
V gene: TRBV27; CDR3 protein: CASSLSWQTYEQYF
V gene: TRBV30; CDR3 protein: CAWREENYGYTF
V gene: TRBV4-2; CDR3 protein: CASSQGQFSTDTQYF
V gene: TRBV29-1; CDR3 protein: CSVCTGVTEAFF
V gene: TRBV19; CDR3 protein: CASSIPGQIGNTIYF
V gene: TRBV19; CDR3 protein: CASSLDNSNQPQHF
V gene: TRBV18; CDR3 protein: CASSPGRGVVEQYF
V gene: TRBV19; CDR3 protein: CASSSRSGNTIYF
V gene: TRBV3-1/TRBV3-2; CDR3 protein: CASRQGTGTEAFF
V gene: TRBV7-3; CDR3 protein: CASSLTGQGNSPLHF
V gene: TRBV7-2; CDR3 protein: CASSPTGWDGELFF
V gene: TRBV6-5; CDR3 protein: CASRPGQSNEQYF
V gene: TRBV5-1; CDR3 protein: CASSIEGQRNEQFF
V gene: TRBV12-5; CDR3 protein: CASGFSGSFYNEQFF
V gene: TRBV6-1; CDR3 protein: CASSEATGESPLHF
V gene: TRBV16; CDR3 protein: CASSHPDYSTDTQYF